Listed below are T cell receptor beta chains from one sample, sequenced in a study of OX40 agonist ivuxolimab in advanced cancers. Sequencing used immunoSEQ multiplex PCR; TCRdb keeps in-frame clones, though not all of them. The sample lists about 22,000 clones, more than 70% occurring once. Sequencing used CD4+ or CD8+ T cells sorted from blood, obtained in a trial of the OX40 agonist ivuxolimab. These receptors were obtained from an adult with an advanced solid tumor such as melanoma, head and neck, liver or kidney cancer. Each CDR3 is given with its conserved first and last residue. The D gene is left open where the match is weak. Some rows have no size entry. The others give once, few or many, or a class for an expanded clone.

V	J	D	size	DNA	CDR3
TRBV28	TRBJ2-7	NA	NA	TGTGCCAGCAGTTTACAGGGATGGGCCTACGAGCAGTACTTC	CASSLQGWAYEQYF
TRBV7-9	TRBJ2-1	TRBD2	NA	TGTGCCAGCAGTTTCTCCCTAGCGGGACTCCCTGAGCAGTTCTTC	CASSFSLAGLPEQFF
TRBV5-6	TRBJ2-7	NA	NA	TGTGCCAGCAGCTACCTGACCCAATCCTACGAGCAGTACTTC	CASSYLTQSYEQYF
TRBV27	TRBJ2-2	NA	once	TGTGCCAGCAGTGGGACAATGGGGTTGGGTCGGAAGAACACCGGGGAGCTGTTTTTT	CASSGTMGLGRKNTGELFF
TRBV2	TRBJ2-1	NA	NA	TGTGCCAGCAATTACCCCAGCGGAGACTCCTACAATGAGCAGTTCTTC	CASNYPSGDSYNEQFF
TRBV11-3	TRBJ2-3	TRBD1	NA	TGTGCCAGCAGCAGAGACAGGGGGCAGGTAGATACGCAGTATTTT	CASSRDRGQVDTQYF
TRBV7-9	TRBJ2-2	TRBD2	NA	TGTGCCAGCAGCAAGACTAGCGGGAGGGACGGGGAGCTGTTTTTT	CASSKTSGRDGELFF
TRBV5-4	TRBJ2-7	TRBD2	NA	TGTGCCAGCAGCCTGGGACTAGCGGGAGATGCCTACGAGCAGTACTTC	CASSLGLAGDAYEQYF
TRBV29-1	TRBJ2-7	NA	NA	TGCAGCGTCTTAGGGGGAAACTACGAGCAGTACTTC	CSVLGGNYEQYF
TRBV5-5	TRBJ2-1	NA	medium-sized	TGTGCCAGCAGCCCGGACTTCCTTAATGAGCAGTTCTTC	CASSPDFLNEQFF
TRBV21-1	TRBJ2-7	NA	NA	TGTGAAGGTTACGAGCAGTACTTC	CEGYEQYF
TRBV7-2	TRBJ2-3	NA	once	TGTGCCAGCAGCTTATACACAGATACGCAGTATTTT	CASSLYTDTQYF
TRBV12-5	TRBJ2-2	TRBD2	NA	TGTGCTAGTGCCACCCCTATAGCGGGTGCGAACACCGGGGAGCTGTTTTTT	CASATPIAGANTGELFF
TRBV27	TRBJ2-1	TRBD2	NA	TGTGCCAGCAGTTTACTCACTAGCGGGAGGATCTATGAGCAGTTCTTC	CASSLLTSGRIYEQFF
TRBV6-5	TRBJ2-1	NA	NA	TGTGCCAGCAGTTACACGACGATGGGGCCTATCAATGAGCAGTTCTTC	CASSYTTMGPINEQFF
TRBV5-8	TRBJ2-1	NA	NA	TGTGCCAGCAGCTTGGACTACCTCAATGAGCAGTTCTTC	CASSLDYLNEQFF
TRBV6-1	TRBJ1-5	NA	NA	TGTGCCAGCAGTGAAGATGGGTGGTATCAGCCCCAGCATTTT	CASSEDGWYQPQHF
TRBV5-6	TRBJ2-3	NA	NA	TGTGCCAGCAGCTTGGTTCCGGAGACTAGCACAGATACGCAGTATTTT	CASSLVPETSTDTQYF
TRBV7-6	TRBJ1-2	TRBD1	few	TGTGCCAGCAGCCCCGGGACAGGGGGACTCTATGGCTACACCTTC	CASSPGTGGLYGYTF
TRBV6-5	TRBJ1-2	TRBD1	NA	TGTGCCAGCGCCGGGACAGACCCCTATGGCTACACCTTC	CASAGTDPYGYTF
TRBV5-4	TRBJ2-1	NA	NA	TGTGCCAGCAGCTTGCCTCCAAGCTCCTACAATGAGCAGTTCTTC	CASSLPPSSYNEQFF
TRBV9	TRBJ2-1	TRBD2	once	TGTGCCAGCAGCGTAGGAGGGAGGGGCTCCTACAATGAGCAGTTCTTC	CASSVGGRGSYNEQFF
TRBV12-5	TRBJ2-3	TRBD2	NA	TGTGCTAGTGGTTTGGACCAAGCTCGACCGGGACTAGCGGGAGTAATGAAGTCAGATACGCAGTATTTT	CASGLDQARPGLAGVMKSDTQYF
TRBV14	TRBJ2-1	NA	once	TGTGCCAGCAGCCAAGTTGGCCCAAACAATGAGCAGTTCTTC	CASSQVGPNNEQFF
TRBV7-8	TRBJ2-7	NA	NA	TGTGCCAGCAGCTTAGTTCGCGAGCAGTACTTC	CASSLVREQYF
TRBV11-2	TRBJ2-7	TRBD1	NA	TGTGCCAGCAGCCCAGATCGAGTTGGACAGGGGGCCCGCGAGCAGTACTTC	CASSPDRVGQGAREQYF
TRBV25-1	TRBJ1-4	TRBD1	NA	TGTGCCAGCAGCCACCAACAGGGGGCATCTAATGAAAAACTGTTTTTT	CASSHQQGASNEKLFF
TRBV27	TRBJ1-2	NA	NA	TGTGCCAGCTCAAAAGCGGCAGGGCTCCCCGAAGGCTACACCTTC	CASSKAAGLPEGYTF
TRBV28	TRBJ2-3	NA	NA	TGTGCCAGCAGAGGCCCCCAGTTCACAGATACGCAGTATTTT	CASRGPQFTDTQYF
TRBV27	TRBJ2-2	NA	few	TGTGCCAGCAAGGGTAGCGCGAACACCGGGGAGCTGTTTTTT	CASKGSANTGELFF
TRBV9	TRBJ1-6	NA	NA	TGTGCCAGCAGCGGAACTGGGGCTTCACCCCTCCACTTT	CASSGTGASPLHF
TRBV14	TRBJ2-5	TRBD2	NA	TGTGCCAGCAGCTTTACTAGCGGGTGGCAAGAGACCCAGTACTTC	CASSFTSGWQETQYF
TRBV5-6	TRBJ2-7	NA	NA	TGTGCCAGCAGCCAGGACTACGAGCAGTACTTC	CASSQDYEQYF
TRBV7-6	TRBJ1-3	NA	NA	TGTGCCAGCAGCCCGGCGGGCACTGGAAACACCATATATTTT	CASSPAGTGNTIYF
TRBV5-8	TRBJ1-1	NA	NA	TGTGCCAGCAGCTTGACGGGACAATTGAACACTGAAGCTTTCTTT	CASSLTGQLNTEAFF
TRBV7-2	TRBJ2-1	NA	NA	TGTGCCAGCAGCTTATTCTACAATGAGCAGTTCTTC	CASSLFYNEQFF
TRBV7-9	TRBJ2-7	TRBD2	NA	TGTGCCAGCAGCTTAGCACCGGGACTAGCGCTCTATGGCTCCTACGAGCAGTACTTC	CASSLAPGLALYGSYEQYF
TRBV6-1	TRBJ1-4	TRBD1	few	TGTGCCAGCAGTGAAAGGTTTTGGGACAGCGTAATGAAGAAACTGTTTTTT	CASSERFWDSVMKKLFF
TRBV7-8	TRBJ2-1	TRBD2	NA	TGTGCCAGCAGCTTAGGGACTAGCCCAAATGAGCAGTTCTTC	CASSLGTSPNEQFF
TRBV29-1	TRBJ2-1	NA	NA	TGCAGCGCTGGGACTGCCTCCTACAATGAGCAGTTCTTC	CSAGTASYNEQFF